Below, 8 T cell receptor beta chains from the same sample are listed, as sequenced in a study of metastatic and nonmetastatic thyroid tumors. Patients had received no treatment of any kind before thyroid surgery. TCRdb used MiXCR to call clones anew from the PCR reads. Among about 27,000 clones listed, over 15% were seen once. Sequences were obtained from blood. These receptors originate from a male donor with papillary thyroid cancer or a benign thyroid nodule (not recorded which). Some clones in this sample may be carry-over from other donors' samples.

V is TRBV14 and J is TRBJ2-7; D could derive from TRBD1 or TRBD2 (5 bases each). The V end lost 5 bases, the J end lost 4 bases, and 21 bases lay between the germline ends. The germline gives CDR1 SGHDN, CDR2 FVKESK. The CDR3 contains 16 residues. The chain's CDR3 is CASSADAQGRLYEQYF. The CDR3 DNA follows: TGTGCCAGCAGCGCAGATGCTCAGGGACGGCTTTACGAGCAGTACTTC.

This clone appeared once. At one of its ends the junction is not consistent with the germline gene, which may arise from a read error. The rearrangement uses TRBV19 and TRBJ2-2, with 11 nucleotides matching TRBD2. CDR3 length equals 18 residues. The germline CDR1 and CDR2 sequences are LNHDA and SQIVND (reference sequence). The CDR3 DNA reads as TGTGCCAGTAGTATAGAATATCCTAGCGGGGGGAACACCGGGGAGCTGCTTTTT. Its protein is CASSIEYPSGGNTGELLF.

By share of the sample, this clone is medium-sized (0.01 to 0.1%). The chain employs TRBV4-1 and TRBJ2-7, with 9 nucleotides matching TRBD1. Germline V gene data show CDR1 as MGHRA and CDR2 as YSYEKL. The V gene end was trimmed by 0 bases and the J gene end by 3 bases; junction bases not matched to a gene: 9. This CDR3 region has 17 residues. The CDR3 reads CASSQEVLGTGIYEQYF. The CDR3, as DNA: TGCGCCAGCAGCCAAGAAGTATTAGGGACAGGGATCTACGAGCAGTACTTC.

The chain employs TRBV11-2 and TRBJ2-1; tentative D call: TRBD1 (5 bases). Germline V CDR1 and CDR2: SGHAT, FQNNGV. V shed 4 bases and J shed 8 bases, with 21 bases lying between them. The CDR3 has 16 residues. CDR3 amino acids: CASSSSGPNPQDEQFF. CDR3 coding DNA: TGTGCCAGCAGCTCATCAGGGCCCAACCCACAGGATGAGCAGTTCTTC. Combining the CDR3 with reference TRBV11-2 and TRBJ2-1 gives the whole variable domain EAGVAQSPRYKIIEKRQSVAFWCNPISGHATLYWYQQILGQGPKLLIQFQNNGVVDDSQLPKDRFSAERLKGVDSTLKIQPAKLEDSAVYLCASSSSGPNPQDEQFFGPGTRLTVL.

This chain connects TRBV6-2 or TRBV6-3 to TRBJ2-3, with a possible D match to TRBD1 (5 bases). This CDR3 has 15 amino acids. The V gene's germline CDR1 is MNHEY and CDR2 SVGEGT. Trimming took 2 bases from V and 6 from J, leaving 15 bases between them. In DNA form, the CDR3 reads TGTGCCAGCAGTTACACCCAGGGTGTATGGGATACGCAGTATTTT. Amino acids: CASSYTQGVWDTQYF.

V and J are TRBV27 and TRBJ2-1, with D possibly being TRBD1 or TRBD2 (5 bases each). Trimming took 5 bases from V and 0 from J, leaving 11 bases between them. The CDR3 length is 15 residues. Germline V gene data show CDR1 as MNHEY and CDR2 as SMNVEV (reference sequence). CDR3 nucleotides: TGTGCCAGCAGTCCGGGACGTAGCTCCTACAATGAGCAGTTCTTC. This gives the protein CASSPGRSSYNEQFF.

There are a few counts of this clone. The chain joins TRBV27 to TRBJ2-7; 8 bases match TRBD2. The V segment lost 6 bases and the J segment 0 bases; nucleotides outside the gene matches: 13. Germline V gene data show CDR1 as MNHEY and CDR2 as SMNVEV (reference sequence). The CDR3 spans 17 residues. The CDR3 nucleotides are TGTGCCAGCAGGAGGAGCGGGAGTACCCTGGGCTCCTACGAGCAGTACTTC. Protein: CASRRSGSTLGSYEQYF.

Of note for this clone: Sequence at one end of the junction differs from germline and may be a read error. The chain combines TRBV13 with TRBJ2-1; 10 positions match TRBD2. Germline loops: CDR1 PRHDT, CDR2 FYEKMQ (reference sequence). This CDR3 has 14 residues. CDR3 amino acids: CASSLGPPSGSTVF. The DNA of the CDR3 is TGTGCCAGCAGCTTAGGCCCCCCTAGCGGGAGTACGGTCTTC.